A selection of T cell receptor beta chains follows, all from one sample in a study of beta chain features in type 1 diabetes. The repertoire was sequenced with immunoSEQ multiplex PCR; TCRdb's copy has only in-frame clones and lacks some. Among 200,000 to 250,000 clones listed, under 70% were seen once. The sequencing sample was made of naive CD4+ T cells from blood. These receptors all come from a man in his thirties or forties in good health. The CDR3 runs from the conserved cysteine through the conserved F or W. D genes are given only for firm matches. The size of a clone is reported for some rows only, either as once, few or many, or as a class for expanded clones.

D	size	J	length	V	DNA	CDR3
.	.	TRBJ1-1	14	TRBV28	TGTGCCAGCAGTTTGCTCGCTATGAACACTGAAGCTTTCTTT	CASSLLAMNTEAFF
TRBD1	.	TRBJ2-5	15	TRBV28	TGTGCCAGCAGTTCAATCAGGGGGACGGGAGAGACCCAGTACTTC	CASSSIRGTGETQYF
TRBD1	.	TRBJ2-7	15	TRBV30	TGTGCCTGGAGTGTACCGGACAGGGGCCTGATCGAGCAGTACTTC	CAWSVPDRGLIEQYF
.	few	TRBJ2-5	15	TRBV29-1	TGCAGCGTCGCTAGGCTGGTAACGTACCAAGAGACCCAGTACTTC	CSVARLVTYQETQYF
TRBD2	.	TRBJ2-7	14	TRBV18	TGTGCCAGCTCACCTGGGACGGGGGGCTACGAGCAGTACTTC	CASSPGTGGYEQYF
.	few	TRBJ1-2	13	TRBV30	TGTGCCTGGAGTGCCCCTCCGGCAGGCGGCTACACCTTC	CAWSAPPAGGYTF
.	once	TRBJ1-1	15	TRBV27	TGTGCCAGCATCTCTAAATTTAGGCGGACCACTGAAGCTTTCTTT	CASISKFRRTTEAFF
TRBD2	.	TRBJ2-1	18	TRBV29-1	TGCAGCGCAAGCTCCGGGAGGCTCTGGACGAGCTCCTACAATGAGCAGTTCTTC	CSASSGRLWTSSYNEQFF
TRBD1	.	TRBJ2-7	15	TRBV27	TGTGCCAGCAGTATCCGGGACAGCTACTCCTACGAGCAGTACTTC	CASSIRDSYSYEQYF
.	.	TRBJ2-3	15	TRBV14	TGTGCCAGCAGCCAAGGGGGCGGATTCACAGATACGCAGTATTTT	CASSQGGGFTDTQYF
.	.	TRBJ1-2	14	TRBV29-1	TGCAGCGTTGACGGGTTGTACAGGAACTATGGCTACACCTTC	CSVDGLYRNYGYTF
.	.	TRBJ1-6	13	TRBV11-2	TGTGCCAGCAGCCGCGCAGGGGATTCACCCCTCCACTTT	CASSRAGDSPLHF
.	.	TRBJ1-2	14	TRBV30	TGTGCCTGGTCCACAGGGAACGCTAACTATGGCTACACCTTC	CAWSTGNANYGYTF
.	.	TRBJ2-6	15	TRBV19	TGTGCCAGTAGTATTACTGGGTCCGGGGCCAACGTCCTGACTTTC	CASSITGSGANVLTF
TRBD2	.	TRBJ2-7	14	TRBV18	TGTGCCAGCTCACAACTAGCGGGGGCTCTCGAGCAGTACTTC	CASSQLAGALEQYF
.	.	TRBJ2-5	13	TRBV30	TGTGCCTGGAGTGTATCCTTGCAAGAGACCCAGTACTTC	CAWSVSLQETQYF
.	.	TRBJ2-1	19	TRBV21-1	TGTGCCAGCACCCGAACCGGGACTAGCGGAATCCTTGCAGGCAATGAGCAGTTCTTC	CASTRTGTSGILAGNEQFF
.	.	TRBJ2-3	15	TRBV7-9	TGTGCCAGCAGCTTAGAGAAGTTCTACTCAGATACGCAGTATTTT	CASSLEKFYSDTQYF
.	.	TRBJ2-2	14	TRBV10-3	TGTGCCATCAGTGGCGGGACTTACACCGGGGAGCTGTTTTTT	CAISGGTYTGELFF
.	.	TRBJ2-3	17	TRBV25-1	TGTGCCAGCAGTCAAGGTCTGCCTGGTCCTAGCACAGATACGCAGTATTTT	CASSQGLPGPSTDTQYF
TRBD1	.	TRBJ2-7	15	TRBV4-3	TGCGCCAGCAGCCACACCGGGACAGGACCTTACGAGCAGTACTTC	CASSHTGTGPYEQYF
.	few	TRBJ2-3	11	TRBV20-1	TGCAGTGCTACCCAGAGGGATACGCAGTATTTT	CSATQRDTQYF
.	.	TRBJ2-7	13	TRBV11-2	TGTGCCAGCAGCTTAGTGGGGGCTCACGAGCAGTACTTC	CASSLVGAHEQYF
.	.	TRBJ2-1	15	TRBV5-6	TGTGCCAGCAGCTTGTACGGGACCCCTTACAATGAGCAGTTCTTC	CASSLYGTPYNEQFF
TRBD1	.	TRBJ1-2	14	TRBV30	TGTGCCTGGAGTGGGCAGGGGGACAACTATGGCTACACCTTC	CAWSGQGDNYGYTF
TRBD1	.	TRBJ2-5	16	TRBV10-3	TGTGCCATCCGGGGGGCAAAGGGACAGGGTCGGGAGACCCAGTACTTC	CAIRGAKGQGRETQYF
.	.	TRBJ1-1	13	TRBV29-1	TGCAGCGTACTGGGGACACCGAACACTGAAGCTTTCTTT	CSVLGTPNTEAFF
.	few	TRBJ2-5	8	TRBV29-1	TGCAGGACGGAGACCCAGTACTTC	CRTETQYF
.	.	TRBJ2-7	12	TRBV7-2	TGTGCCAGCAGCTTAGGTATCGGGGAGCAGTACTTC	CASSLGIGEQYF
TRBD1	once	TRBJ2-5	13	TRBV2	TGTGCCAGCACCCGGGACAGTCAAGAGACCCAGTACTTC	CASTRDSQETQYF
TRBD2	.	TRBJ2-7	15	TRBV9	TGTGCCAGCAGCGTAGTATCGGGGGGACCCTACGAGCAGTACTTC	CASSVVSGGPYEQYF
.	few	TRBJ1-5	12	TRBV5-6	TGTGCCAGCAGCTTGGCCGATCAGCCCCAGCATTTT	CASSLADQPQHF
.	.	TRBJ2-6	14	TRBV2	TGTGCCAGCGCGGGGATCTCTGGGGCCAACGTCCTGACTTTC	CASAGISGANVLTF
.	.	TRBJ2-7	14	TRBV29-1	TGCAGCGTGGGGCCCCGGAACTCACCTGTCGAGCAGTACTTC	CSVGPRNSPVEQYF
.	.	TRBJ2-2	13	TRBV30	TGTGCCTGGAGTGAGGGAAACACCGGGGAGCTGTTTTTT	CAWSEGNTGELFF
TRBD2	.	TRBJ2-3	15	TRBV5-1	TGCGCCAGCAGTGCAGGGAGGGGCGTCACAGATACGCAGTATTTT	CASSAGRGVTDTQYF
TRBD1	few	TRBJ1-5	13	TRBV30	TGTGCCTGGTCCAGACAGGGTATCCAGCCCCAGCATTTT	CAWSRQGIQPQHF
TRBD2	few	TRBJ2-1	15	TRBV7-9	TGTGCCAGCAGCTTACGGACTAGCGGGAGGCATGAGCAGTTCTTC	CASSLRTSGRHEQFF
.	.	TRBJ1-3	13	TRBV30	TGTGCCTGGAGTGCACAGGGAGGCAACACCATATATTTT	CAWSAQGGNTIYF
.	.	TRBJ2-7	14	TRBV10-3	TGTGCCATCAGCCCCCGGATGGGGGGTGACGAGCAGTACTTC	CAISPRMGGDEQYF
TRBD2	.	TRBJ2-7	14	TRBV9	TGTGCCAGCAGCCCGGGACTAGGGGCCTACGAGCAGTACTTC	CASSPGLGAYEQYF
TRBD1	.	TRBJ2-3	12	TRBV28	TGTGCCAGCAGTTTAGGGACAGGTACGCAGTATTTT	CASSLGTGTQYF
TRBD1	.	TRBJ1-2	13	TRBV25-1	TGTGCCAGCAGTCGGGACAGTAACTATGGCTACACCTTC	CASSRDSNYGYTF
.	.	TRBJ2-1	15	TRBV11-2	TGTGCCAGCCGACCGACAGGTCTTACCTACAATGAGCAGTTCTTC	CASRPTGLTYNEQFF
TRBD2	.	TRBJ2-3	17	TRBV7-9	TGTGCCAGCAGCCCATCCCCCTTGCGGGGGGGCACAGATACGCAGTATTTT	CASSPSPLRGGTDTQYF
.	.	TRBJ1-1	10	TRBV29-1	TGCAGCGTGGGTGTGAGGGAAGCTTTCTTT	CSVGVREAFF
.	few	TRBJ2-1	16	TRBV7-6	TGTGCCAGCAGCTTTCGCGGCGGAACCTCCTACAATGAGCAGTTCTTC	CASSFRGGTSYNEQFF
TRBD1	.	TRBJ2-2	15	TRBV28	TGTGCCAGCAGTTTAACAGGGGGCGCAGGCGGGGAGCTGTTTTTT	CASSLTGGAGGELFF
TRBD1	.	TRBJ2-7	13	TRBV30	TGTGCCTGGAGTCCATGGACAGGAGACGAGCAGTACTTC	CAWSPWTGDEQYF
.	.	TRBJ2-5	13	TRBV29-1	TGCAGCGTTTCCACGGGGGGCGGTGAGACCCAGTACTTC	CSVSTGGGETQYF
TRBD2	.	TRBJ2-1	17	TRBV30	TGTGCCTGGACCCAAGGACTAGCGGGAGGTTTTTACAATGAGCAGTTCTTC	CAWTQGLAGGFYNEQFF
.	.	TRBJ2-2	15	TRBV30	TGTGCCTGGAGTGTACGACAGAGAAACACCGGGGAGCTGTTTTTT	CAWSVRQRNTGELFF
.	.	TRBJ2-5	13	TRBV29-1	TGCAGCGCCGCCTTGGGGGTCCCAGAGACCCAGTACTTC	CSAALGVPETQYF
TRBD1	.	TRBJ2-5	15	TRBV6-1	TGTGCCAGCAGTGGCCGGACAGGGGAGGCAGAGACCCAGTACTTC	CASSGRTGEAETQYF